These 17 T cell receptor beta chains were all obtained from the same sample, sequenced in a study of cytomegalovirus exposure and HLA in healthy donors. PCR amplification relied on 60 Vbeta primers (plus 13 Jbeta primers). The repertoire was sequenced with immunoSEQ multiplex PCR; TCRdb's copy has only in-frame clones and lacks some. In the table there are approximately 110,000 clones, over 70% of which are singletons. Sequenced input: PBMCs. Receptor source: a middle-aged woman in good health and CMV-seropositive.

This chain joins TRBV5-1 and TRBJ2-7, with 10 bases matching TRBD1. This CDR3 spans 15 amino acids. V gave up 4 bases and J gave up 2 bases; unmatched junction bases: 6. The germline gives CDR1 SGHRS, CDR2 YFSETQ. The CDR3 coding sequence is TGCGCCAGCAGCCGAACCGGGACAGGGGCCTACGAGCAGTACTTC. It yields the protein CASSRTGTGAYEQYF.

The V call is TRBV14, the J call TRBJ2-4, with D maybe TRBD1 (7 bases). Germline values: CDR1 SGHDN, CDR2 FVKESK. Between the trimmed V and J ends, which lost 5 bases and 6 bases, there was a span of 14 bases. The CDR3 runs 14 residues. The CDR3 spells CASSLRGRGNIQYF. DNA of the CDR3: TGTGCCAGCAGCTTAAGGGGGCGGGGAAACATTCAGTACTTC.

In its sample, this clone was seen a few times. The rearrangement joins TRBV2 to TRBJ2-3, with 8 bases that match TRBD1. The CDR3 consists of 14 residues. Looked up from germline, CDR1 is SNHLY and CDR2 is FYNNEI. Trimming cost V 7 bases and J 4 bases; bases outside gene matches: 7. For the CDR3, the DNA is TGTGCCAGCACTTGGCAGGGGGCCGCAGATACGCAGTATTTT. It translates to CASTWQGAADTQYF.

Comment on this clone: Germline and junction disagree at one end, which may indicate a read error. The CDR3 protein is CSSSFLTDTQYF. The CDR3 bases are TGTTCCAGCAGCTTCTTGACAGATACGCAGTATTTT. The J gene is TRBJ2-3, the V gene TRBV7-9; D is undetermined. CDR1 and CDR2 from the germline V gene are SEHNR and FQNEAQ (reference sequence). There are 12 residues in the CDR3.

The chain joins TRBV7-9 to TRBJ2-7; tentative D call: TRBD1 (6 bases). V was clipped by 8 bases and J by 0 bases, with 11 bases between them. This CDR3 is 13 amino acids long. Germline CDR1 reads SEHNR; CDR2 reads FQNEAQ (reference sequence). The CDR3 loop reads CASGQKNSYEQYF. The CDR3 coding sequence is TGTGCCAGCGGACAGAAGAACTCCTACGAGCAGTACTTC.

The chain carries TRBV5-1 and TRBJ1-1, with a possible D match to TRBD1 (6 bases). CDR3 length: 14 amino acids. V was trimmed by 0 bases and J by 1 base, leaving 7 bases between them. The germline CDR1 and CDR2 sequences are SGHRS and YFSETQ. CDR3: CASSLGTANTEAFF. The CDR3 region has the DNA TGCGCCAGCAGCTTGGGGACAGCGAACACTGAAGCTTTCTTT.

The genes are TRBV9 and TRBJ1-6; D unresolved. This CDR3 has 16 residues. The germline V and J ends were trimmed by 5 bases and 2 bases, with 14 bases remaining between them. Germline loops: CDR1 SGDLS, CDR2 YYNGEE. The DNA for the CDR3 is TGTGCCAGCAGGAGCGATCACAATACCTATAATTCACCCCTCCACTTT. Amino acids: CASRSDHNTYNSPLHF.

The chain has TRBV6-4 and TRBJ2-2; TRBD2 agrees at 9 bases. CDR3 length: 14 residues. Germline assignment: CDR1 MRHNA and CDR2 SNTAGT. The trim removed 10 bases at V and 5 bases at J, leaving 8 bases unmatched. The CDR3 nucleotides are TGTGCCACGATGGAGCGGGAGGAAACCGGGGAGCTGTTTTTT. Translating gives CATMEREETGELFF.

The J gene is TRBJ1-2, the V gene TRBV28; TRBD1 matches 8 bases. This CDR3 spans 13 amino acids. Germline values: CDR1 MDHEN, CDR2 SYDVKM. J lost 6 bases, V lost 3 bases, and 3 bases had no gene match. The CDR3 nucleotides read TGTGCCAGCAGTTTGACAGGGGAGGATGGCTACACCTTC. Amino acids: CASSLTGEDGYTF.

V is TRBV14 and J is TRBJ2-7, with TRBD1 matching over 8 bases. CDR1 is SGHDN and CDR2 is FVKESK in the germline V gene. The ends lost 0 bases at V and 5 bases at J; junction bases unmatched: 3. The CDR3 sequence is 14 residues long. CDR3 loop: CASSQDADRDEQYF. CDR3 nucleotide sequence: TGTGCCAGCAGCCAAGATGCGGACAGGGACGAGCAGTACTTC.

The V and J genes are TRBV5-1 and TRBJ2-1; tentatively, D is TRBD2 (7 bases). Germline loops: CDR1 SGHRS, CDR2 YFSETQ. The CDR3 is 16 amino acids. V was cut by 3 bases and J by 2 bases, with 15 bases left in between. The chain's CDR3 is CASSSRGGGTYNEQFF. CDR3 in DNA: TGCGCCAGCAGCTCCCGTGGGGGGGGCACCTACAATGAGCAGTTCTTC.

This clone was observed a handful of times. This chain connects TRBV29-1 to TRBJ2-3; D ambiguous. Trimming took 8 bases from V and 2 from J, leaving 5 bases between them. The germline V gene encodes CDR1 SQVTM and CDR2 ANQGSEA. The CDR3 totals 10 residues. The CDR3 loop reads CSTNTDTQYF. In DNA form, the CDR3 reads TGCAGCACAAACACAGATACGCAGTATTTT.

The rearrangement uses TRBV28 and TRBJ2-1, with TRBD2 matching over 9 bases. The V gene's germline CDR1 is MDHEN and CDR2 SYDVKM. The CDR3 contains 14 residues. With V trimmed by 3 bases and J by 8 bases, 5 bases remained unmatched. CDR3 loop: CASSLGGRADEQFF. CDR3 DNA sequence: TGTGCCAGCAGTTTGGGCGGGAGGGCCGATGAGCAGTTCTTC.

This sequence joins TRBV7-2 and TRBJ2-5; D uncertain. The J call is doubtful: the DNA matches TRBJ2-7 better. Germline V gene data show CDR1 as SGHTA and CDR2 as FQGNSA. The CDR3 runs to 15 residues. CDR3 sequence (DNA): TGTGCCAGCACCTTGGGTTGGGCTACTCCCTACGAGCAGTACTTC. It encodes CASTLGWATPYEQYF.

The chain employs TRBV29-1 and TRBJ2-3; 10 bases map to TRBD2. This CDR3 has 16 residues. Germline loops: CDR1 SQVTM, CDR2 ANQGSEA. Trimming took 4 bases from V and 3 from J; bases not matched to a gene: 10. DNA for the CDR3: TGCAGCGTTGTCCGAGCGGGAGGGATGGTGACAGATACGCAGTATTTT. Translating it yields CSVVRAGGMVTDTQYF.

The rearrangement links TRBV7-2 to TRBJ2-7; unclear D gene. V lost 1 base, J lost 3 bases, and 13 bases lay in between. The CDR3 is made up of 15 amino acids. CDR1 and CDR2 from the germline V gene are SGHTA and FQGNSA. The CDR3 DNA sequence: TGTGCCAGCAGCTTAGGCCCCAGGCCCAGCTACGAGCAGTACTTC. Its protein is CASSLGPRPSYEQYF.

This chain uses TRBV27 with TRBJ1-2, with D tentatively TRBD1 (5 bases). V was clipped by 6 bases and J by 8 bases, with 13 bases between them. In germline, CDR1 is MNHEY, CDR2 SMNVEV (reference sequence). The CDR3 runs 12 residues. The CDR3 loop reads CASSGQGRGYTF. The DNA of the CDR3 is TGTGCCAGCAGCGGTCAGGGTCGAGGCTACACCTTC.